The clone carrying this TCR beta chain was seen a few times. Its target is unknown. This entry belongs to a study of CD8 T cells in Susac syndrome. An amount of RNA that ranged from about 0.45 to 1 ug was reverse transcribed with random hexamers. The CDR3 of TCR beta was amplified by immunoSEQ multiplex PCR across 54 Vbeta and 13 Jbeta. TCRdb independently ran MiXCR on the immunoSEQ multiplex PCR reads; one entry per CDR3 protein. The profile shows about 300,000 distinct CDR3 sequences, 65% to 90% of them singletons. Germline-derived CDR1 and CDR2 are LNHDA and SQIVND (reference sequence). The V and J ends lost 5 bases and 4 bases, in that order; junction bases with no gene match: 4. The CDR3 is 15 amino acids. General study results and limits: As the study acknowledged, the number of individuals who were part of its TCR sequencing and HLA analysis was relatively small.

From blood CD8+ and CD4+ T cells, TCR beta sequences were generated. TEMRA cells were enriched by FACS, and CD4+ and CD8+ T cells were negatively isolated. This rearrangement joins TRBV19 to TRBJ2-1, with 11 bases matching TRBD2. Sequenced material: CD8+ T cells from PBMCs. This TCR came from a human donor with multiple sclerosis. The CDR3 nucleotides are TGTGCCAGTAGTTTACTAGCGGGAGAGTACAATGAGCAGTTCTTC. Translated, it gives CASSLLAGEYNEQFF.